These 20 T cell receptor beta chains share one sample of origin, sequenced in a study of CD8+ T cells in alopecia areata. Extracted RNA was reverse transcribed into cDNA, the sequencing template. Clones were read by immunoSEQ multiplex PCR, and TCRdb kept only the in-frame ones, dropping some. The sample lists 150,000 to 200,000 clones, around 60% seen once, with about 15% in the top ten. Specimen: CD4+ T cells sorted from blood, collected at week 0. The receptor set was obtained from a human donor with alopecia areata.

The V gene is TRBV4-1, the J gene TRBJ2-2; 7 bases line up with TRBD1. The CDR3 consists of 17 residues. The junction had 8 bases not matched to a gene; V was cut back by 1 base and J by 3 bases. From germline, CDR1 is MGHRA and CDR2 YSYEKL. The CDR3 DNA is TGCGCCAGCAGCCAAGCGGTGGCACAGGGGTACACCGGGGAGCTGTTTTTT. Translation gives CASSQAVAQGYTGELFF.

This clone was seen a handful of times. The chain uses TRBV19 and TRBJ2-7; no reliable D call. The germline V and J ends were trimmed by 2 bases and 3 bases, with 11 bases remaining between them. Germline V lookup: CDR1 LNHDA, CDR2 SQIVND (reference sequence). The CDR3 is made up of 14 amino acids. The CDR3 region is CASSISYNNYEQYF. DNA for the CDR3: TGTGCCAGTAGTATATCTTACAACAACTACGAGCAGTACTTC.

The genes are TRBV29-1 and TRBJ1-6; 8 bases are a match to TRBD1. CDR3 length: 13 amino acids. The V gene's germline CDR1 is SQVTM and CDR2 ANQGSEA. With V trimmed by 4 bases and J by 10 bases, 6 bases remained unmatched. CDR3 sequence: CSVGDRGGSPLHF. The CDR3 nucleotides read TGCAGCGTTGGTGACAGGGGAGGCTCACCCCTCCACTTT. Supplemented by reference TRBV29-1 and TRBJ1-6, the full variable domain reads SAVISQKPSRDICQRGTSLTIQCQVDSQVTMMFWYRQQPGQSLTLIATANQGSEATYESGFVIDKFPISRPNLTFSTLTVSNMSPEDSSIYLCSVGDRGGSPLHFGNGTRLTVT.

This clone was counted between two and nine times. The CDR3 loop reads CATSRALGGGNSPLHF. In DNA, the CDR3 is TGTGCCACCAGCAGAGCTTTGGGGGGAGGTAATTCACCCCTCCACTTT. This chain links TRBV15 with TRBJ1-6, with D possibly being TRBD1 (5 bases). This CDR3 is 16 amino acids long. Trimming cost V 1 base and J 6 bases, with 13 bases left between them. Germline CDR1 is LNHNV and CDR2 is YYDKDF (reference sequence).

The chain links TRBV7-9 to TRBJ2-5; 7 bases agree with TRBD1. The CDR3 length is 13 residues. The V gene end was trimmed by 5 bases and the J gene end by 5 bases; junction bases not matched to a gene: 5. Germline CDR1 and CDR2: SEHNR and FQNEAQ (reference sequence). CDR3 DNA: TGTGCCAGCAGCAGAGGGACAGTCGAGACCCAGTACTTC. Its protein product is CASSRGTVETQYF.

V is TRBV7-2 and J is TRBJ1-6, with D perhaps matching TRBD1 (6 bases). The germline V gene encodes CDR1 SGHTA and CDR2 FQGNSA. The CDR3 loop spans 15 amino acids. The ends were cut back, 2 bases at V and 10 bases at J, with 15 bases in the middle. This chain's CDR3 is CASSLRARGGSPLHF. CDR3 DNA sequence: TGTGCCAGCAGCTTAAGGGCCAGGGGAGGGTCACCCCTCCACTTT.

In this sample, this clone turned up a few times. The rearrangement links TRBV7-9 to TRBJ1-1, with 7 positions matching TRBD1. CDR1 SEHNR and CDR2 FQNEAQ come from the germline V gene (reference sequence). V shed 5 bases and J 0 bases; nucleotides not matched to a gene: 15. There are 18 residues in the CDR3. The chain's CDR3 is CASSPQPRQGPMNTEAFF. CDR3 DNA sequence: TGTGCCAGCAGCCCTCAACCCCGACAGGGACCCATGAACACTGAAGCTTTCTTT.

V and J are TRBV5-6 and TRBJ2-3; tentatively, D is TRBD2 (6 bases). The germline V and J ends were trimmed by 6 bases and 1 base, with 9 bases remaining between them. Germline V gene data show CDR1 as SGHDT and CDR2 as YYEEEE. This CDR3 region has 13 residues. The CDR3 sequence: CASIKRGTDTQYF. CDR3 nucleotide sequence: TGTGCCAGCATAAAGCGGGGCACAGATACGCAGTATTTT.

CDR3 sequence: CASSEPSERTQYF. In DNA, the CDR3 is TGTGCCAGTAGTGAGCCCTCCGAGCGGACCCAGTACTTC. The chain links TRBV19 to TRBJ2-5, with D hard to call. V lost 5 bases and J lost 7, with 14 bases in between. CDR3 length equals 13 residues. Germline V CDR1 and CDR2: LNHDA, SQIVND (reference sequence). Using reference TRBV19 and TRBJ2-5 for the parts outside the CDR3, the full variable domain is DGGITQSPKYLFRKEGQNVTLSCEQNLNHDAMYWYRQDPGQGLRLIYYSQIVNDFQKGDIAEGYSVSREKKESFPLTVTSAQKNPTAFYLCASSEPSERTQYFGPGTRLLVL.

The chain joins TRBV18 to TRBJ2-3, with 7 nucleotides matching TRBD1. CDR3 size: 14 residues. Germline CDR1 reads KGHSH; CDR2 reads LQKENI. V gave up 3 bases and J gave up 3 bases; unmatched junction bases: 3. CDR3 nucleotide sequence: TGTGCCAGCTCACCCCGACAGGGTACAGATACGCAGTATTTT. It translates to CASSPRQGTDTQYF.

This clone was counted once. The identical CDR3 is also encoded by other nucleotide sequences in the sample. The V gene is TRBV5-6, the J gene TRBJ1-6; D remains unclear. V was pared by 2 bases and J by 7 bases, with 4 bases between. The CDR3 is 12 amino acids. The germline gives CDR1 SGHDT, CDR2 YYEEEE. The CDR3 sequence: CASSFPNSPLHF. The CDR3 region has the DNA TGTGCCAGCAGCTTTCCGAATTCACCCCTCCACTTT.

V gene TRBV19 combines with J gene TRBJ2-4, with 9 nucleotides matching TRBD1. Per germline, CDR1 LNHDA and CDR2 SQIVND (reference sequence). This CDR3 has 15 amino acids. V was clipped by 6 bases and J by 6 bases; unmatched bases: 9. CDR3 region: CASSRDRARPNIQYF. The CDR3 bases are TGTGCCAGTAGCCGGGACAGGGCCAGACCAAACATTCAGTACTTC.

This sequence joins TRBV7-9 and TRBJ2-3, with D hard to call. Germline V CDR1 and CDR2: SEHNR, FQNEAQ (reference sequence). This CDR3 comprises 12 residues. V dropped 2 bases and J dropped 6 bases, with 6 bases sitting between them. The CDR3 loop reads CASSLSPDTQYF. The CDR3 nucleotides are TGTGCCAGCAGCTTAAGTCCCGATACGCAGTATTTT.

As concerns this clone: One junction end does not reproduce the germline sequence, and a read error may be involved. V gene TRBV6-1 combines with J gene TRBJ1-6; D possibly corresponds to TRBD1 (6 bases). Germline V gene data show CDR1 as MNHNS and CDR2 as SASEGT. The CDR3 has 12 residues. The CDR3 region is CVSSEGGPPLHF. CDR3 in DNA: TGTGTCAGCAGTGAGGGGGGCCCACCCCTCCACTTT.

This clone was observed a single time. The gene calls are TRBV2 and TRBJ2-5, with D perhaps TRBD1 (5 bases). V lost 3 bases and J 2 bases, leaving 10 bases between the germline ends. The CDR3 totals 14 residues. CDR1 and CDR2 (germline): SNHLY, FYNNEI. The CDR3 sequence: CASSEGPDQETQYF. In nucleotides, the CDR3 is TGTGCCAGCAGTGAGGGGCCAGATCAAGAGACCCAGTACTTC.

This clone was recorded a few times. The rearrangement uses TRBV2 and TRBJ2-3; D not resolved. CDR1 is SNHLY and CDR2 is FYNNEI in the germline V gene. The CDR3 contains 11 residues. V was cut by 6 bases and J by 2 bases, with 3 bases left in between. CDR3 bases: TGTGCCAGCAGCAACACAGATACGCAGTATTTT. This codes for CASSNTDTQYF.

Regarding this clone: The sample has other DNA sequences that encode this CDR3 too. This chain links TRBV2 with TRBJ2-2; no clear D. Per germline, CDR1 SNHLY and CDR2 FYNNEI. This CDR3 spans 13 amino acids. V was cut by 0 bases and J by 5 bases, with 4 bases left in between. The CDR3: CASSEARTGELFF. In DNA, the CDR3 is TGTGCCAGCAGTGAAGCGCGAACCGGGGAGCTGTTTTTT.

This sequence joins TRBV29-1 and TRBJ2-1; 7 bases align to TRBD1. CDR1 and CDR2 from the germline V gene are SQVTM and ANQGSEA. This CDR3 contains 17 residues. V trimming: 0 bases; J trimming: 8 bases; junction bases outside the gene matches: 16. CDR3 nucleotide sequence: TGCAGCGTTGAAGATTCGTGGGGACAGTCCAATCGTTATGAGCAGTTCTTC. This translates into CSVEDSWGQSNRYEQFF.

J is TRBJ1-2 and V is TRBV30; the match to TRBD1 covers 9 bases. This CDR3 spans 13 amino acids. Looked up from germline, CDR1 is GTSNPN and CDR2 is SVGIG (reference sequence). J was trimmed by 4 bases and V by 5 bases; bases with no gene match: 5. The CDR3, as DNA: TGTGCCTGGGGTCGACAGGGGGTCTATGGCTACACCTTC. Translating gives CAWGRQGVYGYTF.

The V call is TRBV25-1, the J call TRBJ2-2; D unclear. Germline lookup yields CDR1 MGHDK and CDR2 SYGVNS. Trimming removed 4 bases at V and 3 bases at J, with 6 bases between. This CDR3 spans 13 amino acids. The CDR3 loop is CASSVSYTGELFF. DNA for the CDR3: TGTGCCAGCAGTGTCAGCTACACCGGGGAGCTGTTTTTT.